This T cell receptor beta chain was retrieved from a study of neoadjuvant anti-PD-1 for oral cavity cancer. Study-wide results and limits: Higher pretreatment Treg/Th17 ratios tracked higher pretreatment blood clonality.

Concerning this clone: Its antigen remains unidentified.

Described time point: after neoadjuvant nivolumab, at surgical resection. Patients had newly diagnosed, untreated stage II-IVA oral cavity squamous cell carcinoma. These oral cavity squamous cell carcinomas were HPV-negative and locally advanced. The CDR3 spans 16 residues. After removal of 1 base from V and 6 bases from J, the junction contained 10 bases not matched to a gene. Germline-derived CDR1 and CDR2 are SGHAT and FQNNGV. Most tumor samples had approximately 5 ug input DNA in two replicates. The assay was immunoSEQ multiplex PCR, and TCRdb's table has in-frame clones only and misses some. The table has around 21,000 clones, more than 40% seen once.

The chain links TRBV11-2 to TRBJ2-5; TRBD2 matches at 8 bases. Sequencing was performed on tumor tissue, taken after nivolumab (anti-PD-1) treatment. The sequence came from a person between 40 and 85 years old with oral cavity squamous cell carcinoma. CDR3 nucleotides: TGTGCCAGCAGCTTAGGGGAGGGCGGGGGGCCCAAGACCCAGTACTTC. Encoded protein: CASSLGEGGGPKTQYF.